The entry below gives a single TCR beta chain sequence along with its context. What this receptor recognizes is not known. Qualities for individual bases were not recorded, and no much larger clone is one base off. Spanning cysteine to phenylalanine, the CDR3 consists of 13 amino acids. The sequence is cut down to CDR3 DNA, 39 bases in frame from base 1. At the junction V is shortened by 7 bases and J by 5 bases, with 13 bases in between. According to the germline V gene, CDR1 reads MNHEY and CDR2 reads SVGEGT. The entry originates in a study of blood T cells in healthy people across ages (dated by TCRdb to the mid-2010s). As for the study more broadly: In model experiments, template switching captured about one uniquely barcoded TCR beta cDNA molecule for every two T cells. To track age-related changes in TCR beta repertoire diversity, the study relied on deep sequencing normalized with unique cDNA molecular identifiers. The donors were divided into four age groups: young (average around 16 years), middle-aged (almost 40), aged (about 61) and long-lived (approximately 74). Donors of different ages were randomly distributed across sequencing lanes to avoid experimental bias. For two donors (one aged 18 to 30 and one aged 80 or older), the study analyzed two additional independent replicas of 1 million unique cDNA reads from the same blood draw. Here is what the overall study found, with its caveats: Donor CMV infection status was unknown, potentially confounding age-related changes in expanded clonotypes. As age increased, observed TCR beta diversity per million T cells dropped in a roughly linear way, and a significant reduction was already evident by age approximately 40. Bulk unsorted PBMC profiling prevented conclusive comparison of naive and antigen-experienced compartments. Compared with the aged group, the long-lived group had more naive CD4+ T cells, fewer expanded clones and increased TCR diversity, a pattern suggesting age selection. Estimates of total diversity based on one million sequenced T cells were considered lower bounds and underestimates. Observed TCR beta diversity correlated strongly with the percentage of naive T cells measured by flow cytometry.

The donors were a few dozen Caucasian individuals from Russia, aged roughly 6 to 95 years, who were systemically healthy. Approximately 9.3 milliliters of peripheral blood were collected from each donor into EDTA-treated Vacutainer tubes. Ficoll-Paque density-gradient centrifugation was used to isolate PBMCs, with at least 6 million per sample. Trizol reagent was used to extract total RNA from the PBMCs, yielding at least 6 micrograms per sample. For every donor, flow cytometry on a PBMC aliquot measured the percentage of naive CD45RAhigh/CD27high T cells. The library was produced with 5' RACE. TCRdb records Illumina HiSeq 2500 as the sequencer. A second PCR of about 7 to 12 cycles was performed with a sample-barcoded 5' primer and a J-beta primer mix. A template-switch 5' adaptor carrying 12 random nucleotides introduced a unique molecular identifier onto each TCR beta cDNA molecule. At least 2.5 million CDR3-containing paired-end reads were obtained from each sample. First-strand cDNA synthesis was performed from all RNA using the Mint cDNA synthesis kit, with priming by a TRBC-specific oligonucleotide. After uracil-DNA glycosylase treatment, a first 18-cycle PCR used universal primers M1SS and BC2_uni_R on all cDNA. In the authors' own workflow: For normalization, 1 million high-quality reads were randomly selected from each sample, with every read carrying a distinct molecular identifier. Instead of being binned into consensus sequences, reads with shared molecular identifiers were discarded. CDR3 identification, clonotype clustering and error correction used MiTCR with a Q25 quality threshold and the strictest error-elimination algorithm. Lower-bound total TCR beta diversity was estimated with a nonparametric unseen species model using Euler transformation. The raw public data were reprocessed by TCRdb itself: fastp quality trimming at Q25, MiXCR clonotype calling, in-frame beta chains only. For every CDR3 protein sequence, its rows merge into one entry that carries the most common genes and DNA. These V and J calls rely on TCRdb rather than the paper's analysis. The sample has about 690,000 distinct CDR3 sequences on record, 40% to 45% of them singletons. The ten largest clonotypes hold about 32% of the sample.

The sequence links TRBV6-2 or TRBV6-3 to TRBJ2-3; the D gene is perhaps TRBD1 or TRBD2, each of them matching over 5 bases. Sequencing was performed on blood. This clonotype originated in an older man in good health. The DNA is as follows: TGTGCCAGCACCAGGAGTGGGGGAGATACGCAGTATTTT. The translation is CASTRSGGDTQYF.